This T cell receptor (beta chain) was found in a study of technical replicates of blood from a few donors. Here immunoSEQ multiplex PCR was the method, and the copy in TCRdb shows in-frame clones only, minus some. The repertoire holds over 15,000 clones, with approximately 87% as singletons. This CDR3 has 14 amino acids. CDR1 SGHRS and CDR2 YFSETQ come from the germline V gene. With V trimmed by 4 bases and J by 0 bases, 4 bases remained unmatched. The chain links TRBV5-1 to TRBJ2-7; 7 bases are shared with TRBD1. The sequenced sample consisted of PBMCs. The origin of this receptor is a human donor in good health. The CDR3 DNA reads as TGCGCCAGCAGCGAACGGGACAGCTCCTACGAGCAGTACTTC. Protein product: CASSERDSSYEQYF.